Below are 10 T cell receptor beta chains sequenced from a single sample in a study of T cells in women clearing cervical HPV infection. Assay used: immunoSEQ multiplex PCR; TCRdb lists only in-frame clones, some missing. The specimen's table records 23,000 or so clones. Sequencing input: blood buffy coat. The receptors originated from a woman between 18 and 70 years old with a cervical HPV16 infection that either progressed to CIN3+ or cleared (not recorded which).

A note on this clone: Sequencing ends 3 residues short of the CDR3 end; the germline J gene provides the rest. This chain connects TRBV7-2 to TRBJ2-7, with a possible D match to TRBD2 (6 bases). Germline V gene sequence: CDR1 SGHTA, CDR2 FQGNSA. V was shortened by 2 bases and J by 2 bases, with 10 bases between the two germline ends. CDR3 length equals 14 residues. The sequenced part of the CDR3 DNA is TGTGCCAGCAGCTTATCCAGCGGGCCCTACGAG. Its translation: CASSLSSGPYE. The full CDR3 reads CASSLSSGPYEQYF.

With regard to this clone: The read finishes 3 residues shy of the CDR3 end, and the germline J gene is used to complete it. The chain combines TRBV6-1 with TRBJ2-5; TRBD2 matches 9 bases. The germline CDR1 and CDR2 sequences are MNHNS and SASEGT. The CDR3 runs 16 residues. Germline trimming cut 6 bases from V and 5 bases from J; bases unmatched to any gene: 13. The CDR3 reads CASRERRAGGFETQYF. The part of the CDR3 DNA that was read is TGTGCCAGCAGGGAACGTCGAGCGGGGGGATTCGAGACC.

About this clone: The read ends 3 residues early relative to the CDR3; the germline J gene fills the gap. This chain joins TRBV18 and TRBJ1-5; weak D call: TRBD1 (5 bases). The CDR3 has 18 amino acids. Looked up from germline, CDR1 is KGHSH and CDR2 is LQKENI. The CDR3 is CASSPNKGTSGGMDPQHF. CDR3 DNA (partial): TGTGCCAGCTCACCGAATAAAGGGACTAGCGGGGGGATGGATCCC. Full variable domain (rest looked up from reference TRBV18 and TRBJ1-5): NAGVMQNPRHLVRRRGQEARLRCSPMKGHSHVYWYRQLPEEGLKFMVYLQKENIIDESGMPKERFSAEFPKEGPSILRIQQVVRGDSAAYFCASSPNKGTSGGMDPQHFGDGTRLSIL.

Here the CDR3 reads CASSPQGQNYEQYF. CDR3 bases read: TGTGCCAGCTCACCCCAAGGACAGAACTACGAG. V usage is TRBV18 and J usage is TRBJ2-7, with D perhaps TRBD1 (6 bases). From the germline J gene comes the end of the CDR3, since the read stops 3 residues before it. V lost 3 bases and J lost 3, with 12 bases in between. CDR3 length: 14 amino acids. Germline values: CDR1 KGHSH, CDR2 LQKENI. Based on the CDR3 plus reference TRBV18 and TRBJ2-7, the full variable domain is NAGVMQNPRHLVRRRGQEARLRCSPMKGHSHVYWYRQLPEEGLKFMVYLQKENIIDESGMPKERFSAEFPKEGPSILRIQQVVRGDSAAYFCASSPQGQNYEQYFGPGTRLTVT.

As for this clone: The read falls 3 residues short of the CDR3 end, and the missing part is taken from the germline J gene. The chain uses TRBV19 and TRBJ2-7, with TRBD2 identical over 14 bases. V shed 5 bases and J 3 bases; nucleotides not matched to a gene: 0. The CDR3 extends over 14 amino acids. CDR1 and CDR2 (germline): LNHDA, SQIVND (reference sequence). The CDR3 bases that were read are TGTGCCAGTAGTGGGACTAGCGGGAGCTACGAG. Translating it yields CASSGTSGSYE. The full CDR3 is CASSGTSGSYEQYF.

With regard to this clone: The read falls 3 residues short of the CDR3 end, and the missing part is taken from the germline J gene. The V and J genes are TRBV30 and TRBJ2-2; D perhaps matches TRBD2 (6 bases). CDR1 and CDR2 from the germline V gene are GTSNPN and SVGIG (reference sequence). The CDR3 contains 16 residues. CDR3 DNA (partial): TGTGCCTGGAGCCCCCCAGCCCGGGACTTTTCTGAAAAG. Its translation is CAWSPPARDFSEK. The entire CDR3 protein is CAWSPPARDFSEKLFF.

About this clone itself: The read terminates 3 residues before the CDR3 end, so the remaining end is supplied by the germline J gene. This chain joins TRBV18 and TRBJ1-2, with D hard to call. The germline gives CDR1 KGHSH, CDR2 LQKENI. This CDR3 spans 15 amino acids. CDR3 sequence reads: CASSLAQSSYNDYTF. CDR3 bases read: TGTGCCAGCTCACTAGCCCAAAGCTCCTACAATGAC.

For this clone: The CDR3 end lies 3 residues beyond the end of the read and is filled in from the germline J gene. The chain uses TRBV20-1 and TRBJ2-7; 9 bases are a match to TRBD2. The germline gives CDR1 DFQATT, CDR2 SNEGSKA (reference sequence). The CDR3 is made up of 14 amino acids. The V and J ends lost 6 bases and 0 bases, in that order; junction bases with no gene match: 6. CDR3 protein: CSAQTSGRSYEQYF. CDR3 bases read: TGCAGTGCCCAAACTAGCGGGCGCTCCTACGAG.

Concerning this clone itself: The read finishes 3 residues shy of the CDR3 end, and the germline J gene is used to complete it. The chain joins TRBV19 to TRBJ1-1; D is unresolved. From germline, CDR1 is LNHDA and CDR2 SQIVND (reference sequence). The CDR3 extends over 12 amino acids. CDR3 sequence reads: CASSIGGLGAFF. The sequenced CDR3 bases are TGTGCCAGTAGTATAGGTGGACTTGGG.

With regard to this clone: One end of the junction fails to match germline, which may point to a read error. The read comes to an end 3 residues before the CDR3 does, leaving the germline J gene to fill in the end. The V and J genes are TRBV10-3 and TRBJ1-2; D gene unclear. This CDR3 spans 14 amino acids. CDR1 is ENHRY, CDR2 SYGVKD, per germline. CDR3 region: CAISDSVGDYGYTF. CDR3 DNA, as far as it was read: TGTGCCATCAGTGATTCCGTTGGTGACTATGGA.